This is a list of T cell receptor beta chains from one sample in a study of blood T cell repertoires in COVID-19. Repertoires were generated with immunoSEQ multiplex PCR, while TCRdb's copy carries only in-frame clones and drops some. The data show 110,000 or so clones, around 80% seen once. Sequencing was carried out using peripheral blood. These receptors all come from a woman older than 75 with acute or convalescent COVID-19. Both conserved end residues are part of each CDR3. The D gene is left open where the match is weak. Part of the rows lack a size; the others show once, few, many or a class for expanded clones.

j_gene | abundance | v_gene | d_gene | CDR3nt | CDR3aa
TRBJ1-5 | - | TRBV27 | - | TGTGCCAGCAAGAGGGAGGGCGCGGGCAATCAGCCCCAGCATTTT | CASKREGAGNQPQHF
TRBJ1-1 | - | TRBV19 | - | TGTGCCAGTAGTATCCGGGGTGTAGCGAAGGAAGCTTTCTTT | CASSIRGVAKEAFF
TRBJ2-3 | - | TRBV24-1 | TRBD1 | TGTGCCACCAGTGTTCAGGGGGGCACAGATACGCAGTATTTT | CATSVQGGTDTQYF
TRBJ1-5 | - | TRBV3-1/TRBV3-2 | - | TGTGCCAGCAGCAAACTGGGGGGGTGGCCCCAGCATTTT | CASSKLGGWPQHF
TRBJ2-7 | - | TRBV20-1 | TRBD1 | TGCAGCGGATCAACAGGGGACGAGCAGTACTTC | CSGSTGDEQYF
TRBJ2-3 | - | TRBV4-3 | TRBD1 | TGCGCCAGCAGCCAAGATTTGGGACAGCTAGCTATCACAGATACGCAGTATTTT | CASSQDLGQLAITDTQYF
TRBJ2-5 | - | TRBV7-2 | - | TGTGCCAGCAGCTTCGGGGAGACCCAGTACTTC | CASSFGETQYF
TRBJ2-1 | - | TRBV12-5 | TRBD1 | TGTGCTAGTGGTTCCGCAGGACAGGTTTCCCCCTACAATGAGCAGTTCTTC | CASGSAGQVSPYNEQFF
TRBJ2-7 | - | TRBV7-6 | TRBD1 | TGTGCCAGCAGCTTAGCATCGGGACAGATGGGCGAGCAGTACTTC | CASSLASGQMGEQYF
TRBJ1-2 | many | TRBV29-1 | TRBD1 | TGCAGCGTTCTGGACAGGGGGCGAGGAGGCTACACCTTC | CSVLDRGRGGYTF
TRBJ2-7 | - | TRBV2 | TRBD1 | TGTGCCAGCAAGACAGGGGACGAGCAGTACTTC | CASKTGDEQYF
TRBJ1-1 | - | TRBV7-2 | - | TGTGCCAGCAGCTTACAAGGGGGAAGCACTGAAGCTTTCTTT | CASSLQGGSTEAFF
TRBJ1-5 | - | TRBV6-6 | - | TGTGCCAGCAGTTACATTTCTGGTCAGGGCCATCAGCCCCAGCATTTT | CASSYISGQGHQPQHF
TRBJ2-2 | - | TRBV11-2 | - | TGTGCCAGCAGCTTACGGTTCCGGACAGCGAACACCGGGGAGCTGTTTTTT | CASSLRFRTANTGELFF
TRBJ1-2 | once | TRBV3-1/TRBV3-2 | TRBD1 | TGTGCCAGCAGCCGAACCGGGACAGACGGCTACACCTTC | CASSRTGTDGYTF
TRBJ1-1 | - | TRBV11-2 | - | TGTGCCAGCAGCTTGGAGGTGAACACTGAAGCTTTCTTT | CASSLEVNTEAFF
TRBJ1-3 | - | TRBV7-9 | - | TGTGCCAGCAACCCAAGGCGGGGGGGAGGAAACACCATATATTTT | CASNPRRGGGNTIYF
TRBJ2-5 | - | TRBV5-1 | - | TGCGCCAGCAGCTTCAGGGCACCCCTCGAGACCCAGTACTTC | CASSFRAPLETQYF
TRBJ2-5 | - | TRBV10-3 | TRBD1 | TGTGCCACGACGGACAGGGAAGAGACCCAGTACTTC | CATTDREETQYF
TRBJ1-5 | once | TRBV19 | - | TGTGCCAGTAGTAGCCGGGACAAGGGCAATCAGCCCCAGCATTTT | CASSSRDKGNQPQHF